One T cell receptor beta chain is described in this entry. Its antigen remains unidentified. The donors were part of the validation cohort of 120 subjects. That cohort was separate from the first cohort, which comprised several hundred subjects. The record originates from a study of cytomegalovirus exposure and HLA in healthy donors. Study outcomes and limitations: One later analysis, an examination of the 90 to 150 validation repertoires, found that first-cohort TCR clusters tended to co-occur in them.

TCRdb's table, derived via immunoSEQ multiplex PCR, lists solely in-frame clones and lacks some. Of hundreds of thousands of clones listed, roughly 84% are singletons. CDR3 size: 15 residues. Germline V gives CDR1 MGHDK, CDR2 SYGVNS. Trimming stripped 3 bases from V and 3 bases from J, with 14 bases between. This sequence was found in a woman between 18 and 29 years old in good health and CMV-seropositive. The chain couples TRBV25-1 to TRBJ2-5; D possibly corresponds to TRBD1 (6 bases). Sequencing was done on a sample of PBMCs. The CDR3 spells CASSDIGQYEETQYF. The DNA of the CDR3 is TGTGCCAGCAGTGATATAGGACAGTACGAAGAGACCCAGTACTTC.